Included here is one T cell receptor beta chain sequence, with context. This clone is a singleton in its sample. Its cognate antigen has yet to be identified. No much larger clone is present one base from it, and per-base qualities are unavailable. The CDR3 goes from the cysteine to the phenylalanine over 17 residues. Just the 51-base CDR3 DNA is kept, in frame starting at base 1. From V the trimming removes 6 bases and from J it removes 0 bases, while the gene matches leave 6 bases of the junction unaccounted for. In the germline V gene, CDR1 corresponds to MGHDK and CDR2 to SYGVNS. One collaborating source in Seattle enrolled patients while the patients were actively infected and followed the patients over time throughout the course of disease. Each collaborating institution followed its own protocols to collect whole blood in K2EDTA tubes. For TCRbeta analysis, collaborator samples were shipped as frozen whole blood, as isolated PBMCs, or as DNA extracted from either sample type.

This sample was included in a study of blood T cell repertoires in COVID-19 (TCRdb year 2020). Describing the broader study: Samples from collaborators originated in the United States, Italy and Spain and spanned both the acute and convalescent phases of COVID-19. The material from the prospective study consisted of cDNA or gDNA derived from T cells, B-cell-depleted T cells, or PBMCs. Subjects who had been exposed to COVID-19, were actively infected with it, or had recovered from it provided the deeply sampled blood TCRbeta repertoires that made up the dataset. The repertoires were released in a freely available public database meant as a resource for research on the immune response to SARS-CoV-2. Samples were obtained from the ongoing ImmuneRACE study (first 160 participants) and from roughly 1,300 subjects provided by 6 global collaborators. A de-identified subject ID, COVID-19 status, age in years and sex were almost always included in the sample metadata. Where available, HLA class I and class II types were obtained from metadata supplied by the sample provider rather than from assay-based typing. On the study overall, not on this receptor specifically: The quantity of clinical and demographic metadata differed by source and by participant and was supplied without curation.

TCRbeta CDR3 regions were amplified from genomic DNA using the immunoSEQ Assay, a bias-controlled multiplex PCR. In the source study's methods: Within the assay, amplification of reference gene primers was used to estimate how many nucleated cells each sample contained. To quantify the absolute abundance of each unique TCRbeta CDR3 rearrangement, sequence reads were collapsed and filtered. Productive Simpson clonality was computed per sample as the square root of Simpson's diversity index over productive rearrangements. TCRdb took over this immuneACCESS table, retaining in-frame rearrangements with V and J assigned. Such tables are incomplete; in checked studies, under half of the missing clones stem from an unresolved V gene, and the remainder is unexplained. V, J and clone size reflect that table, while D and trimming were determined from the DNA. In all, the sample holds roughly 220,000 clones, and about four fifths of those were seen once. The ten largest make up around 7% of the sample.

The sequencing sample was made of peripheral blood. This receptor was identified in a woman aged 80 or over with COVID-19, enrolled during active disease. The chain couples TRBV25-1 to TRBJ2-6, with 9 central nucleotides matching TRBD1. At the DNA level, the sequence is TGTGCCAGCAGCGACAGGGGGTCCCACTCTGGGGCCAACGTCCTGACTTTC. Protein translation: CASSDRGSHSGANVLTF.